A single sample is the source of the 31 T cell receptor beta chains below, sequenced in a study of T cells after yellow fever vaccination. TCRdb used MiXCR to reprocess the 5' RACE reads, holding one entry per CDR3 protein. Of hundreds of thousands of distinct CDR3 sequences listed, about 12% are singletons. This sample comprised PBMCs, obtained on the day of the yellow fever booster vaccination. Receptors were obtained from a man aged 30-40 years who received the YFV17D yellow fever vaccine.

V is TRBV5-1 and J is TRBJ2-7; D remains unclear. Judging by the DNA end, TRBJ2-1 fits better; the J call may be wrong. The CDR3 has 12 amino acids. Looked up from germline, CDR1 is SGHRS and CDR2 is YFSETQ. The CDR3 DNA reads TGCGCCAGCAGCTCCTTGGGGTACGAGCAGTTCTTC. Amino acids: CASSSLGYEQFF.

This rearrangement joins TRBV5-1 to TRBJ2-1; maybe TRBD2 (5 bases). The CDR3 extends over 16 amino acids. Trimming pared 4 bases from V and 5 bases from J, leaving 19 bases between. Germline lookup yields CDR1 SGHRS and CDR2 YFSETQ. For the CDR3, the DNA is TGCGCCAGCAGCCCTATATTTAGCGACATACACAATGAGCAGTTCTTC. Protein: CASSPIFSDIHNEQFF.

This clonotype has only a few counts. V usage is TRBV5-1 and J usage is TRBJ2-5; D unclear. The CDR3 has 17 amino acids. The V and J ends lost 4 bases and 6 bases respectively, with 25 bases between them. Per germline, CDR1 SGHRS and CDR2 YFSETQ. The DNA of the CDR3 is TGCGCCAGCAGCCCACCCGTGGGTGTTGGCAGCCAGCAGACCCAGTACTTC. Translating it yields CASSPPVGVGSQQTQYF.

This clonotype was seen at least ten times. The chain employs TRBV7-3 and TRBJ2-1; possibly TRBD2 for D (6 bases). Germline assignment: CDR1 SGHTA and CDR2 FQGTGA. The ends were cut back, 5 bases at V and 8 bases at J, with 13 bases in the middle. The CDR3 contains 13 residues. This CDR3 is CASSPGVADEQFF. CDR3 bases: TGTGCCAGCAGCCCGGGGGTAGCTGATGAGCAGTTCTTC.

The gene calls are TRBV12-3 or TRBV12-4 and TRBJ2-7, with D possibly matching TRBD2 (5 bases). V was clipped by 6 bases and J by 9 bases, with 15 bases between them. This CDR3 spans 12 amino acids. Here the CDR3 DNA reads TGTGCCAGCAGCTCAAACTTTCGGGGGCAGTACTTC. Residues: CASSSNFRGQYF.

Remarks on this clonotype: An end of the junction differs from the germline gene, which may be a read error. CDR3 bases: TGTGCCATCAGTGCTGATTACAATGAGCATTTCTTC. Protein product: CAISADYNEHFF. This sequence joins TRBV10-3 and TRBJ2-1; no clear D. CDR1 and CDR2 from the germline V gene are ENHRY and SYGVKD. The length of the CDR3 is 12 residues.

The CDR3 DNA reads as TGTGCCATCAGTGTAGGGACAGGATCCTACGAGCAGTACTTC. Translated: CAISVGTGSYEQYF. This chain uses TRBV10-3 with TRBJ2-7; 8 nucleotides agree with TRBD1. In germline, CDR1 is ENHRY, CDR2 SYGVKD. The CDR3 is 14 residues long. After removal of 4 bases from V and 1 base from J, the junction contained 3 bases not matched to a gene.

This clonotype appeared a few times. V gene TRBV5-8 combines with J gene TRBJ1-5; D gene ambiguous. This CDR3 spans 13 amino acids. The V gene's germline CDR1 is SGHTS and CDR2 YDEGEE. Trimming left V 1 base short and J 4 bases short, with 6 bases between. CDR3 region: CASSLWENQPQHF. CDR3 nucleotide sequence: TGTGCCAGCAGCTTGTGGGAGAATCAGCCCCAGCATTTT.

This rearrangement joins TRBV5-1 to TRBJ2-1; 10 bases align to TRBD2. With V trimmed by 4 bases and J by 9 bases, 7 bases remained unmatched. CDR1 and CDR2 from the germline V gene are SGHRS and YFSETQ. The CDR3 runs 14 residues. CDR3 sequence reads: CASSHSSGSGEQFF. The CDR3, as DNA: TGCGCCAGCAGCCACTCTAGCGGGAGTGGTGAGCAGTTCTTC.

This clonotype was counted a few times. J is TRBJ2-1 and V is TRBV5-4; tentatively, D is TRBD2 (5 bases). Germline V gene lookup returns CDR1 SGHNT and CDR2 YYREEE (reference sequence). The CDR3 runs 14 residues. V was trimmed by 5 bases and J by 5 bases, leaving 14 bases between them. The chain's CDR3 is CASRKEDLDNEQFF. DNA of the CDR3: TGTGCCAGCAGAAAGGAGGATCTGGACAATGAGCAGTTCTTC.

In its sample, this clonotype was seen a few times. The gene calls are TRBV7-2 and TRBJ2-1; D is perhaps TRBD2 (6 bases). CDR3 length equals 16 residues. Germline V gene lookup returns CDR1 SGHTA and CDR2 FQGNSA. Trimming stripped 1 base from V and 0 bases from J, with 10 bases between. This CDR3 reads CASSLVGRDSYNEQFF. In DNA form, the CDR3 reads TGTGCCAGCAGCTTAGTTGGGCGGGACTCCTACAATGAGCAGTTCTTC.

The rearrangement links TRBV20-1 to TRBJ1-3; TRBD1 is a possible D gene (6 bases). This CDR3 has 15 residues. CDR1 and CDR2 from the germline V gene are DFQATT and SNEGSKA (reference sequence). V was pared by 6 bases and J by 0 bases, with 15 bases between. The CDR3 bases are TGCAGTGCCCGGGGACATCGGAGCTCTGGAAACACCATATATTTT. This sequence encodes CSARGHRSSGNTIYF.

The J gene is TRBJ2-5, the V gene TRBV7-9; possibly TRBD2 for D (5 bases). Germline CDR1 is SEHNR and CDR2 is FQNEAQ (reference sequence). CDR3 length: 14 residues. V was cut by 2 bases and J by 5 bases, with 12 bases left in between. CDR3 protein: CASSLLPGLETQYF. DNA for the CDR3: TGTGCCAGCAGCTTACTGCCGGGGTTGGAGACCCAGTACTTC. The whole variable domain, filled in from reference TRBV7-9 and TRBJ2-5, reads DTGVSQNPRHKITKRGQNVTFRCDPISEHNRLYWYRQTLGQGPEFLTYFQNEAQLEKSRLLSDRFSAERPKGSFSTLEIQRTEQGDSAMYLCASSLLPGLETQYFGPGTRLLVL.

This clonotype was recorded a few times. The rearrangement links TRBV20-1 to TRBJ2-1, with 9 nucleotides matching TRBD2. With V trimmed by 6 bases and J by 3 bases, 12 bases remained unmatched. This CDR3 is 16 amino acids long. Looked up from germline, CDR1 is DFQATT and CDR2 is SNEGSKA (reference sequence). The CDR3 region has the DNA TGCAGTGCGCGAGACTTAGCGGGAGTGGTCTACAATGAGCAGTTCTTC. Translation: CSARDLAGVVYNEQFF.

CDR3 bases: TGTGCCAGCAGCCCGACAGGGGCTACGCAGTATTTT. Translated, it gives CASSPTGATQYF. V usage is TRBV7-9 and J usage is TRBJ2-3; 8 positions agree with TRBD1. This CDR3 comprises 12 residues. Unmatched junction bases numbered 3, after V lost 5 bases and J lost 8 bases. Germline-derived CDR1 and CDR2 are SEHNR and FQNEAQ (reference sequence).

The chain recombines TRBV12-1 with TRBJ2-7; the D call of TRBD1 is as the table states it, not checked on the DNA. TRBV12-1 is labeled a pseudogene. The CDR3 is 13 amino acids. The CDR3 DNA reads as TGTGCCAGCGGCGCAGGGCTCTTCTGCGAGCAGTACTTC. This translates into CASGAGLFCEQYF.

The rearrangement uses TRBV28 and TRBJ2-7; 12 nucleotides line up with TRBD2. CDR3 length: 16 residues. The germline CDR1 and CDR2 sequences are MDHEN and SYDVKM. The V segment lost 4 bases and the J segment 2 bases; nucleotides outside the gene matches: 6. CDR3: CASSSLTSGRAYEQYF. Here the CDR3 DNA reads TGTGCCAGCAGTTCGCTGACTAGCGGGAGAGCCTACGAGCAGTACTTC.

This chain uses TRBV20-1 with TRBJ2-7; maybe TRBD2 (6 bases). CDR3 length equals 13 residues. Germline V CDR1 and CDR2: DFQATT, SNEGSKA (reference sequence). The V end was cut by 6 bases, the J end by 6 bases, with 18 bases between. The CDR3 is CSASGLLSREQYF. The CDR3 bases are TGCAGTGCATCGGGACTGCTTTCCCGCGAGCAGTACTTC.

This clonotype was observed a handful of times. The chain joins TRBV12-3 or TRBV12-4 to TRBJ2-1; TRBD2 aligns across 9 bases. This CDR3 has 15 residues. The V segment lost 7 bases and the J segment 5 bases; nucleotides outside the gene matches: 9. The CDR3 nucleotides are TGTGCCAGCATCCTGGGACTAGCTGTTGACAATGAGCAGTTCTTC. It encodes CASILGLAVDNEQFF.

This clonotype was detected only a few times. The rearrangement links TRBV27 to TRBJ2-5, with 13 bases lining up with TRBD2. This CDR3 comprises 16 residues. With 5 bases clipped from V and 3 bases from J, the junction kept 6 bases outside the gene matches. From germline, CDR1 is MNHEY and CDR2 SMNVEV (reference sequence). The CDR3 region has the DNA TGTGCCAGCAGTCCCGGACTAGCGGGAGTGAAAGAGACCCAGTACTTC. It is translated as CASSPGLAGVKETQYF.

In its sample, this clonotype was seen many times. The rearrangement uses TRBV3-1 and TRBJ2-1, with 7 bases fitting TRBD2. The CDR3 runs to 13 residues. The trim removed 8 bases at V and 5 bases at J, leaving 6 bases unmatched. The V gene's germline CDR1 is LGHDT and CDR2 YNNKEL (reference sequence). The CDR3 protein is CASSAGNHNEQFF. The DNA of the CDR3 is TGTGCCAGCTCAGCGGGAAATCACAATGAGCAGTTCTTC.

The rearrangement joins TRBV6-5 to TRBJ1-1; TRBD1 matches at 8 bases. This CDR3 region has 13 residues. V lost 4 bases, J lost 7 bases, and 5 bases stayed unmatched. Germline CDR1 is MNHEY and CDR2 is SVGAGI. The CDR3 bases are TGTGCCAGCAGTTGGACAGGGATGGGTGAAGCTTTCTTT. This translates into CASSWTGMGEAFF.

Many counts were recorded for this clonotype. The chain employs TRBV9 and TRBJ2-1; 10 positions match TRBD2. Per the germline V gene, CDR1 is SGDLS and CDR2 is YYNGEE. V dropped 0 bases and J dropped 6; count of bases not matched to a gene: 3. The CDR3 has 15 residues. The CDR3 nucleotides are TGTGCCAGCAGCGTAGGGCTAGCGGGAGTCAATGAGCAGTTCTTC. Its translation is CASSVGLAGVNEQFF.

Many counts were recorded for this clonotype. DNA of the CDR3: TGTGCCAGCTCGCAGGGAGGTAGCAATCAGCCCCAGCATTTT. It is translated as CASSQGGSNQPQHF. The V call is TRBV28, the J call TRBJ1-5; TRBD1 might be the D (5 bases). With 8 bases removed from V and 0 bases from J, the gap between germline ends came to 11 bases. Germline CDR1 is MDHEN and CDR2 is SYDVKM. This CDR3 has 14 residues.

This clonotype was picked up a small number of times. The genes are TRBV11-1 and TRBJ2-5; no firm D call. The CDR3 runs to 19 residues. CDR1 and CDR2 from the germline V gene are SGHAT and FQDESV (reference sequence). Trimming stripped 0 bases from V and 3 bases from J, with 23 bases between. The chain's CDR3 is CASSLAIQVLVARKETQYF. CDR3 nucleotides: TGTGCCAGCAGCTTAGCTATCCAGGTTCTTGTGGCCCGAAAAGAGACCCAGTACTTC.

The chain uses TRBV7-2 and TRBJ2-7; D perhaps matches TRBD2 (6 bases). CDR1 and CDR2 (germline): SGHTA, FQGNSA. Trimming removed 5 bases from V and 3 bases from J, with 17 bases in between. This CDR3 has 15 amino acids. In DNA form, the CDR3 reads TGTGCCAGCAGCCTAGGGCTAGCGACAAACTACGAGCAGTACTTC. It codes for CASSLGLATNYEQYF.

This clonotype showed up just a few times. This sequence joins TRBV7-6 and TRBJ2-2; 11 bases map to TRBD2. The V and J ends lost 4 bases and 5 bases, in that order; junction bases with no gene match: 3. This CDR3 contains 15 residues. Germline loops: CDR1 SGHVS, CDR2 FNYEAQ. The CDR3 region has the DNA TGTGCCAGCAGCTCCTGGACTAGCGGGACCGGGGAGCTGTTTTTT. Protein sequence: CASSSWTSGTGELFF.

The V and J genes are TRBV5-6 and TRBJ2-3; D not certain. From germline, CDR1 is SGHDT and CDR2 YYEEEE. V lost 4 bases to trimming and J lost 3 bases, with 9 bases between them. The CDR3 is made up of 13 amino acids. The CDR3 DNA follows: TGTGCCAGCAGCCCCCGTGCGACAGATACGCAGTATTTT. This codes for CASSPRATDTQYF.

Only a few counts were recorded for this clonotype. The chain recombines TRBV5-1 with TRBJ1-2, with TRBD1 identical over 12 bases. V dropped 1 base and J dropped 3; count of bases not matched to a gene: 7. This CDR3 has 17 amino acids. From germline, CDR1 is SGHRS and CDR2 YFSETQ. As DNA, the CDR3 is TGCGCCAGCAGCTTGTCGGTGGGACAGGGGGCCTACTATGGCTACACCTTC. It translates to CASSLSVGQGAYYGYTF. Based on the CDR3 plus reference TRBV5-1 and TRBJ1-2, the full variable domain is KAGVTQTPRYLIKTRGQQVTLSCSPISGHRSVSWYQQTPGQGLQFLFEYFSETQRNKGNFPGRFSGRQFSNSRSEMNVSTLELGDSALYLCASSLSVGQGAYYGYTFGSGTRLTVV.

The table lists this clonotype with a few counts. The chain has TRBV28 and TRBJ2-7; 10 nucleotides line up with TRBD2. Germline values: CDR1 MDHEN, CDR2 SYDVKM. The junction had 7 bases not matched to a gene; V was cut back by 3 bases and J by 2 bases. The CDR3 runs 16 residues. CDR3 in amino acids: CASSLTALAGAYEQYF. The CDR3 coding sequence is TGTGCCAGCAGTTTGACCGCCCTAGCGGGGGCCTACGAGCAGTACTTC. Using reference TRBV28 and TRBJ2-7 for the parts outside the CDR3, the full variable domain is DVKVTQSSRYLVKRTGEKVFLECVQDMDHENMFWYRQDPGLGLRLIYFSYDVKMKEKGDIPEGYSVSREKKERFSLILESASTNQTSMYLCASSLTALAGAYEQYFGPGTRLTVT.

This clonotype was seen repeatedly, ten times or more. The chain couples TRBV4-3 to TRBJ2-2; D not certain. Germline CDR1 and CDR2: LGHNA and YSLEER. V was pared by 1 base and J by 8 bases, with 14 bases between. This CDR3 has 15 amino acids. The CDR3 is CASSQGALDGGELFF. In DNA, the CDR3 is TGCGCCAGCAGCCAAGGAGCCCTAGACGGGGGGGAGCTGTTTTTT.